This TCR beta chain was retrieved from a study of blood T cell repertoires in COVID-19. Background on the study: Sample material is recorded as cDNA or gDNA derived from T cells, B-cell-depleted T cells, or PBMCs.

V was clipped by 2 bases and J by 6 bases; unmatched bases: 6. Germline V gives CDR1 SGHVS, CDR2 FQNEAQ. This CDR3 has 16 residues. Authors' analysis steps: For nucleated cells, counts were estimated from reference gene primer amplification. TCRdb keeps only in-frame clones here, not all; method: immunoSEQ multiplex PCR. Clone size and the V and J calls come from that table; the DNA yielded D and trimming. This table has 140,000 or so clones, 80% to 90% appearing once. Cohort assignment relied on participant-reported clinical history. Sequencing was done on a sample of PBMCs or T cells enriched from blood (not recorded which). This clonotype was obtained from a woman between 45 and 60 years old with acute COVID-19. The V and J genes are TRBV7-8 and TRBJ2-3; TRBD2 matches 12 bases. CDR3 sequence reads: CASSLTTSGGADTQYF. CDR3 DNA: TGTGCCAGCAGCTTAACGACTAGCGGGGGCGCGGATACGCAGTATTTT.